Listed below are T cell receptor beta chains from one sample, sequenced in a study of T cells after yellow fever vaccination. TCRdb re-analysed the 5' RACE reads in MiXCR, keeping a single row per CDR3 protein. The table records 310,000 or so distinct CDR3 sequences, around 3.6% of them present only once. The source material was PBMCs, sampled on the day of the yellow fever booster vaccination. These receptors were obtained from a man aged 18 to 29 who received the YFV17D yellow fever vaccine. Both conserved end residues are part of each CDR3.

V gene	J gene	CDR3 protein
TRBV24-1	TRBJ1-2	CATSDPGQAYYGYTF
TRBV9	TRBJ2-1	CASSVAWLSEQFF
TRBV5-1	TRBJ2-7	CASSLAGVLGRDYEQYF
TRBV12-3/TRBV12-4	TRBJ2-7	CASSPVGPLNLGYEQYF
TRBV7-2	TRBJ1-3	CASSLDTPTKNF
TRBV5-1	TRBJ2-3	CASSLVRAADTQYF
TRBV5-1	TRBJ2-2	CASSYGTRNTGELFF
TRBV20-1	TRBJ2-3	CSANPTSGTDTQYF
TRBV30	TRBJ2-7	CAWRDSSYEQYF
TRBV7-8	TRBJ2-3	CASSSATTTSTDTQYF
TRBV19	TRBJ1-3	CASSIQQRSGNTIYF
TRBV7-2	TRBJ2-7	CASTIEGASEQYF
TRBV11-2	TRBJ2-1	CASSIPGLAGGPYNEQFF
TRBV6-5	TRBJ2-7	CASSHTPAQQYF
TRBV6-6	TRBJ1-1	CASRPFPGVSVVGYTEAFF
TRBV19	TRBJ2-2	CASSRRQGPTGELFF
TRBV12-3/TRBV12-4	TRBJ1-1	CASISGWRAEAFF
TRBV7-3	TRBJ2-2	CASSLATHGELFF
TRBV5-1	TRBJ2-4	CASSNRDGAKNIQYF
TRBV12-3/TRBV12-4	TRBJ2-2	CASSPFGSEVFF
TRBV5-1	TRBJ1-2	CASSLTTGDQRYTF
TRBV5-5	TRBJ2-1	CASSFLAGAYNEQFF
TRBV5-4	TRBJ2-3	CVSSRGGTGALTDTQYF
TRBV9	TRBJ2-7	CASSPNRGNEQYF
TRBV12-3/TRBV12-4	TRBJ1-2	CASRQSSGYTF
TRBV18	TRBJ1-1	CASSPLSRGTEAFF
TRBV7-6	TRBJ2-1	CASSLLAETSYNEQFF
TRBV6-2/TRBV6-3	TRBJ2-2	CASRGDIGNTGELFF
TRBV7-2	TRBJ1-5	CASSFGTGNQPQHF
TRBV5-1	TRBJ2-3	CASSHPTGPDTQYF
TRBV11-3	TRBJ2-4	CASSLVGRLAKNIQYF
TRBV5-5	TRBJ1-6	CASSLTAGDSPLHF
TRBV7-6	TRBJ2-3	CASTYGGFRTDTQYF
TRBV13	TRBJ2-3	CASSLDADTQYF
TRBV3-2	TRBJ2-7	CASSRPCMGGASSYEQYF
TRBV5-1	TRBJ1-1	CASTERDGTEAFF
TRBV20-1	TRBJ1-4	CSAREGADRGGEKLFF
TRBV6-2/TRBV6-3	TRBJ2-1	CASSSPFGGSGNEQFF
TRBV6-5	TRBJ2-1	CASSPPGLARNEQFF
TRBV6-6	TRBJ1-2	CASWGTGANYGYTF
TRBV15	TRBJ2-4	CATSRAGTGWDIQYF
TRBV12-3/TRBV12-4	TRBJ2-4	CASSLGGLAQYF
TRBV7-3	TRBJ1-3	CASSDVIGNTIYF
TRBV27	TRBJ2-1	CASSFGGAPYNEQFF
TRBV7-6	TRBJ2-5	CASSLTLVRQGEYF
TRBV6-2/TRBV6-3	TRBJ1-5	CASRTPGQGVARPQHF
TRBV20-1	TRBJ1-1	CSARRPGGNTEAFF
TRBV6-6	TRBJ2-2	CASSFSSGPNTGELFF
TRBV7-6	TRBJ2-3	CASRYGANTDTQYF
TRBV3-1	TRBJ1-2	CASSPTLDRGDGYTF
TRBV7-2	TRBJ1-4	CASRLRGADEKLFF
TRBV10-3	TRBJ2-2	CAIADREDTGELFF
TRBV5-1	TRBJ2-3	CASSSGLAGGTDTQYF
TRBV20-1	TRBJ2-1	CSAKKPREGNEQFF
TRBV6-1	TRBJ1-2	CASSKEMDRGLWHGYTF
TRBV29-1	TRBJ2-5	CSVRTLQETQYF
TRBV29-1	TRBJ1-2	CSVALQGSGGYTF